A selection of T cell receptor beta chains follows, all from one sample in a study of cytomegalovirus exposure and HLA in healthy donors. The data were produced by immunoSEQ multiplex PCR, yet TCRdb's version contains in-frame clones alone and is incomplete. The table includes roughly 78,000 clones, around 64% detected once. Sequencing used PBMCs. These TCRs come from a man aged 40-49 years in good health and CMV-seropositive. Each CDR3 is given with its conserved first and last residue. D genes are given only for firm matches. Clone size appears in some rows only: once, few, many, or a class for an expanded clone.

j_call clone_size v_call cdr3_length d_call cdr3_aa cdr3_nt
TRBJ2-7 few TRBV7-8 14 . CASSRLTDTYEQYF TGTGCCAGCAGCCGTCTCACAGATACCTACGAGCAGTACTTC
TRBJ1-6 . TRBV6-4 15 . CASSDTPQNNSPLHF TGTGCCAGCAGTGATACCCCGCAGAATAATTCACCCCTCCACTTT
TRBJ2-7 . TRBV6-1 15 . CASSKNTGSSNEQYF TGTGCCAGCAGTAAAAACACAGGGTCTTCCAACGAGCAGTACTTC
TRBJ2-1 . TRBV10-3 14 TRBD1 CAISGGTGNNEQFF TGTGCCATCAGTGGCGGGACAGGGAACAATGAGCAGTTCTTC
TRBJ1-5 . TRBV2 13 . CASKVAGDQPQHF TGTGCCAGCAAGGTGGCAGGGGATCAGCCCCAGCATTTT
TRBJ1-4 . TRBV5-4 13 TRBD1 CASRRTGDEKLFF TGTGCCAGCAGGCGGACAGGGGACGAAAAACTGTTTTTT
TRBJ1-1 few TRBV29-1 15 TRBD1 CSVEGPTGSDTEAFF TGCAGCGTTGAAGGTCCGACAGGGTCGGACACTGAAGCTTTCTTT
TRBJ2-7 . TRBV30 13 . CAWSSARDNEQYF TGTGCCTGGAGCTCTGCCAGGGATAACGAGCAGTACTTC
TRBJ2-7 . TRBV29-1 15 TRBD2 CSVSPLAGGRYEQYF TGCAGCGTCTCCCCACTAGCGGGGGGACGGTACGAGCAGTACTTC
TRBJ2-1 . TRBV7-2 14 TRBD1 CASSVMGQGDEQFF TGTGCCAGCAGCGTAATGGGACAGGGGGATGAGCAGTTCTTC
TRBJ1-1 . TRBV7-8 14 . CASSLVTGNSEAFF TGTGCCAGCAGCTTAGTTACAGGGAATTCTGAAGCTTTCTTT
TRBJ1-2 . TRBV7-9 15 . CASSSRGAGFDGYTF TGTGCCAGCAGCTCGCGGGGGGCGGGGTTCGATGGCTACACCTTC
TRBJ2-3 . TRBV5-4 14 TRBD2 CASSFGGGLDTQYF TGTGCCAGCAGCTTTGGCGGGGGTTTAGATACGCAGTATTTT
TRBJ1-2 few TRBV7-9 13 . CASSLAQRLGYTF TGTGCCAGCAGCTTAGCGCAGCGCTTGGGCTACACCTTC
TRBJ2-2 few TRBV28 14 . CASSFRGNTGELFF TGTGCCAGCAGTTTCCGGGGAAACACCGGGGAGCTGTTTTTT
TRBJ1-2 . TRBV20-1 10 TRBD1 CSADRDGYTF TGCAGTGCTGACAGGGATGGCTACACCTTC
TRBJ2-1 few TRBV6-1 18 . CASSEAIGRGEPQGEQFF TGTGCCAGCAGTGAAGCGATAGGCAGGGGCGAACCTCAGGGTGAGCAGTTCTTC
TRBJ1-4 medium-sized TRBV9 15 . CASSVGSRTNEKLFF TGTGCCAGCAGCGTCGGGAGTAGAACTAATGAAAAACTGTTTTTT
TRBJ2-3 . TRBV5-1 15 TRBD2 CASSFLAGNTDTQYF TGCGCCAGCAGTTTCCTAGCGGGTAATACAGATACGCAGTATTTT
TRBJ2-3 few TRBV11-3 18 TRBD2 CASSSPLVAGSSTDTQYF TGTGCCAGCAGCTCCCCCCTGGTAGCGGGGAGTAGCACAGATACGCAGTATTTT
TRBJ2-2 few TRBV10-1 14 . CASNAGATTGELFF TGCGCCAGCAACGCGGGGGCGACCACCGGGGAGCTGTTTTTT
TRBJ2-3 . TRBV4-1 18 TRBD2 CASSPGLAGGPSTDTQYF TGCGCCAGCAGCCCGGGACTAGCGGGGGGCCCTAGCACAGATACGCAGTATTTT
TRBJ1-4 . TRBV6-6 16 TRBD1 CASSPLPTGYSEKLFF TGTGCCAGCAGCCCGCTTCCGACAGGGTATTCTGAAAAACTGTTTTTT
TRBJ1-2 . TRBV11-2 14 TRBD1 CASSLLGTGDGYTF TGTGCCAGCAGCTTACTCGGGACAGGGGATGGCTACACCTTC